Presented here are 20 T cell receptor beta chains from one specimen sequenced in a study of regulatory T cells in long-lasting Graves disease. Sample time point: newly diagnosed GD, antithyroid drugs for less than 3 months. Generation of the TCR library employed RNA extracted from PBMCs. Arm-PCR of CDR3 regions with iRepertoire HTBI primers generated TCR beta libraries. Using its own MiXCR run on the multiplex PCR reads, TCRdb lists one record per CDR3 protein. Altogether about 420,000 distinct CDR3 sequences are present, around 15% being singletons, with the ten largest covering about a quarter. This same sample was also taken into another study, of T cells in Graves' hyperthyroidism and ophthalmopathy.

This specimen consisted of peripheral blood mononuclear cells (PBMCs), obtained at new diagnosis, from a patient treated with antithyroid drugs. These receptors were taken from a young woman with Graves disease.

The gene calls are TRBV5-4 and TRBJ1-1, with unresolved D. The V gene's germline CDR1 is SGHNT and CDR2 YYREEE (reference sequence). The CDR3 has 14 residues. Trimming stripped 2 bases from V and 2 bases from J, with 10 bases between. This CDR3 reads CASSFAGPNTEAFF. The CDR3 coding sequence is TGTGCCAGCAGCTTTGCGGGCCCCAACACTGAAGCTTTCTTT.

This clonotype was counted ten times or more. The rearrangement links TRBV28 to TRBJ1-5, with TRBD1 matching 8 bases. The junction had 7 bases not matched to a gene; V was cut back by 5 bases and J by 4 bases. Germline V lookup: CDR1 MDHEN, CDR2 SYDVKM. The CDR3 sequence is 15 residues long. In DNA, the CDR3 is TGTGCCAGCAGTCGGGCAGACAGGGGAAATCAGCCCCAGCATTTT. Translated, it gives CASSRADRGNQPQHF.

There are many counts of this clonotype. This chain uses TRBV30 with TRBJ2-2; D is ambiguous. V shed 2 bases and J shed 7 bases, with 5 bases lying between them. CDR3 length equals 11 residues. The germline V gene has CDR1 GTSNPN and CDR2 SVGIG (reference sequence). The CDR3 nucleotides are TGTGCCTGGAGTATAATCGGGGAGCTGTTTTTT. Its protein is CAWSIIGELFF.

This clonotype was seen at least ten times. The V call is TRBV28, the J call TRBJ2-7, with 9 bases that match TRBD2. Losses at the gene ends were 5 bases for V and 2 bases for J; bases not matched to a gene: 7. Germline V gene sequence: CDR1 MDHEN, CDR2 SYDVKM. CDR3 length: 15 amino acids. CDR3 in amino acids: CASSLGLASTYEQYF. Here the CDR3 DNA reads TGTGCCAGCAGTCTTGGACTAGCGTCGACCTACGAGCAGTACTTC. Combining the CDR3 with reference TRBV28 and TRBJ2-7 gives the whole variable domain DVKVTQSSRYLVKRTGEKVFLECVQDMDHENMFWYRQDPGLGLRLIYFSYDVKMKEKGDIPEGYSVSREKKERFSLILESASTNQTSMYLCASSLGLASTYEQYFGPGTRLTVT.

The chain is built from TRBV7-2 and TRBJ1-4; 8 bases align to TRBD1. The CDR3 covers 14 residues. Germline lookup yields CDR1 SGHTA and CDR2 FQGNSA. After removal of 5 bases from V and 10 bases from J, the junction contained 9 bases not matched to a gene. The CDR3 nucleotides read TGTGCCAGCAGCAATGACCCAGGGGGCTTAAAACTGTTTTTT. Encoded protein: CASSNDPGGLKLFF. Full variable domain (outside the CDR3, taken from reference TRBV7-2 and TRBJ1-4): GAGVSQSPSNKVTEKGKDVELRCDPISGHTALYWYRQSLGQGLEFLIYFQGNSAPDKSGLPSDRFSAERTGGSVSTLTIQRTQQEDSAVYLCASSNDPGGLKLFFGSGTQLSVL.

This CDR3 reads CSARDSTGLAGVEQFF. As DNA, the CDR3 is TGCAGTGCTAGAGATTCCACGGGACTAGCGGGAGTTGAGCAGTTCTTC. The rearrangement joins TRBV20-1 to TRBJ2-1; 14 bases are a match to TRBD2. Germline V CDR1 and CDR2: DFQATT, SNEGSKA (reference sequence). The CDR3 length is 16 residues. Unmatched junction bases numbered 7, after V lost 0 bases and J lost 9 bases.

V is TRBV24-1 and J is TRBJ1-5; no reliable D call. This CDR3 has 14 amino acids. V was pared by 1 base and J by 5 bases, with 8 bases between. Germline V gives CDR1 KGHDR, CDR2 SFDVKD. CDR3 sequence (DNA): TGTGCCACCAGTGATTTCGCCACCGATCAGCCCCAGCATTTT. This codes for CATSDFATDQPQHF.

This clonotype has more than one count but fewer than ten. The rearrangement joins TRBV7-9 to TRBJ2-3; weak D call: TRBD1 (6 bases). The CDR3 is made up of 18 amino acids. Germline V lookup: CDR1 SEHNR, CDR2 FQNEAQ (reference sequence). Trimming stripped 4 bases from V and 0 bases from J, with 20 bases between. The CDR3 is CASSSPRQAPPSTDTQYF. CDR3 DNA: TGTGCCAGCAGCTCGCCCCGACAGGCCCCACCGAGCACAGATACGCAGTATTTT.

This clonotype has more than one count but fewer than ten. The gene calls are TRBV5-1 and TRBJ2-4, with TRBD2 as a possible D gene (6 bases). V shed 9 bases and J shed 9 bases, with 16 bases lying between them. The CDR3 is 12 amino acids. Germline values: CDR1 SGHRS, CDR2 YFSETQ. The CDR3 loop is CATSEEGTIQYF. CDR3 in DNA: TGCGCCACCTCGGAGGAGGGTACCATTCAGTACTTC.

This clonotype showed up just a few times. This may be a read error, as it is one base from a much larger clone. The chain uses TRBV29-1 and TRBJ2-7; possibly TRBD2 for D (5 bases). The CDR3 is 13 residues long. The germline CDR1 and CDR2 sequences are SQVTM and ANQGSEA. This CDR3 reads CSVEDPSSYERYF. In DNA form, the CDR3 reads TGCAGCGTTGAAGATCCTAGCTCCTACGAGCGGTACTTC.

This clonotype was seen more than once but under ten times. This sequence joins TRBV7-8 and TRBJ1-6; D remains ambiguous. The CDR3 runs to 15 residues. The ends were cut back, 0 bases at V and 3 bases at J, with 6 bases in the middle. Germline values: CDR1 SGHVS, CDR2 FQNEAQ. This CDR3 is CASSLASIYNSPLHF. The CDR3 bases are TGTGCCAGCAGCTTAGCGTCGATCTATAATTCACCCCTCCACTTT.

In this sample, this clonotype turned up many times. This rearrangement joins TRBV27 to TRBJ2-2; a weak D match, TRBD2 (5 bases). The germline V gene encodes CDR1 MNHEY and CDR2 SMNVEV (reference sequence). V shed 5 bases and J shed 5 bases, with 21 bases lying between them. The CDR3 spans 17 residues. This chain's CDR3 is CASSPEGSLAQTGELFF. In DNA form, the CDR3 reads TGTGCCAGCAGTCCCGAAGGGAGCCTTGCTCAGACCGGGGAGCTGTTTTTT.

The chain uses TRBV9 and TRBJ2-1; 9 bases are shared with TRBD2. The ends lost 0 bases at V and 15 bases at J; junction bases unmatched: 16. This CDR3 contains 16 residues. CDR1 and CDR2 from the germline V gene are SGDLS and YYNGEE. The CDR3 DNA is TGTGCCAGCAGCGTAGTTGAACTAGCGGGCTTAGCGAACTGGTTCTTC. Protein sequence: CASSVVELAGLANWFF.

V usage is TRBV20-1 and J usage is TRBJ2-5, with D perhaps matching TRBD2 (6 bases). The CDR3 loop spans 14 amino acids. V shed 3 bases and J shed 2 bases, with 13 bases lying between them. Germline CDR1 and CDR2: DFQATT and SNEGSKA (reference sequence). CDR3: CSARSPSEQETQYF. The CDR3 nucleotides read TGCAGTGCTAGGTCGCCTAGCGAGCAAGAGACCCAGTACTTC.

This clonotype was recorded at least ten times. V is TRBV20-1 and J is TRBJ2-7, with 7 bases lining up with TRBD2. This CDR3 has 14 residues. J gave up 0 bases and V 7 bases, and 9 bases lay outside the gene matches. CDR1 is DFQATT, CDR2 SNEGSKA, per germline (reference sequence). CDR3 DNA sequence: TGCAGTGTCGCAAGTCGGACTAGCTCCTACGAGCAGTACTTC. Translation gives CSVASRTSSYEQYF.

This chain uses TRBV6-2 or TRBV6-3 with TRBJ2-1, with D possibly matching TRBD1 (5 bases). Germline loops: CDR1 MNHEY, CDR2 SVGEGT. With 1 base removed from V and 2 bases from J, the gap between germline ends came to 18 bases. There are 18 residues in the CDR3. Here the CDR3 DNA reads TGTGCCAGCAGTTACTGGGGCCTGGCGGACACCCCCTACAATGAGCAGTTCTTC. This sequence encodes CASSYWGLADTPYNEQFF.

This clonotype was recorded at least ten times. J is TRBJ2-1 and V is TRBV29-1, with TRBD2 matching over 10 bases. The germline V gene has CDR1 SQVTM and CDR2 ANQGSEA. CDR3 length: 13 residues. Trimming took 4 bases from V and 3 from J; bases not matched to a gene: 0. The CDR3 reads CSVVAGGYNEQFF. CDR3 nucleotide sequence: TGCAGCGTTGTAGCGGGAGGCTACAATGAGCAGTTCTTC.

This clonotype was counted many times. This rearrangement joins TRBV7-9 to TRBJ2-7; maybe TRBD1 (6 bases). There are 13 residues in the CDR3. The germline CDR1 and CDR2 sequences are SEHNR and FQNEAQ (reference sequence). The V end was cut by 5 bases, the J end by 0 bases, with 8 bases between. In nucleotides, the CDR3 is TGTGCCAGCAGCCGGGACACCTCCTACGAGCAGTACTTC. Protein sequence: CASSRDTSYEQYF.

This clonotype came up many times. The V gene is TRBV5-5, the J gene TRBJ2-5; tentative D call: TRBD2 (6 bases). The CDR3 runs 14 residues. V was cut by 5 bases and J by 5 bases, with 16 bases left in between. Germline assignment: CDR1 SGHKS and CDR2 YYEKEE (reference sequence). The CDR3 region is CASSPGRGSETQYF. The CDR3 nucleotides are TGTGCCAGCAGTCCCGGGAGAGGGTCGGAGACCCAGTACTTC.

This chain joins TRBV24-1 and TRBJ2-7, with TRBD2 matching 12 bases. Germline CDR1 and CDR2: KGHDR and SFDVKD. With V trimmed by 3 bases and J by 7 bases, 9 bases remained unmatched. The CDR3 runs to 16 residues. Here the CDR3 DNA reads TGTGCCACCAGTGATCCAGGGACTAGCGGGTTAGGTGAGCAGTACTTC. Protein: CATSDPGTSGLGEQYF.